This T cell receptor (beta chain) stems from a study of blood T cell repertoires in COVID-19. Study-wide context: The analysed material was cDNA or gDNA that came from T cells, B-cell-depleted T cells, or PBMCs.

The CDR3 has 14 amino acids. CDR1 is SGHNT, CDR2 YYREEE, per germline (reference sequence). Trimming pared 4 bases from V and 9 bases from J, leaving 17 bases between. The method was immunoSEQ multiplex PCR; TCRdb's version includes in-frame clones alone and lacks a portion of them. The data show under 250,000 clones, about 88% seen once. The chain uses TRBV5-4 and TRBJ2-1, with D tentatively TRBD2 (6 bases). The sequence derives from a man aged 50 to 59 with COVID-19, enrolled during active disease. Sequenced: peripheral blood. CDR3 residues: CASSHTDAGFEQFF. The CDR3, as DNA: TGTGCCAGCAGCCATACCGACGCGGGGTTTGAGCAGTTCTTC. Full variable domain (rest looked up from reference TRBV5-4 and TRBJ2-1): ETGVTQSPTHLIKTRGQQVTLRCSSQSGHNTVSWYQQALGQGPQFIFQYYREEENGRGNFPPRFSGLQFPNYSSELNVNALELDDSALYLCASSHTDAGFEQFFGPGTRLTVL.